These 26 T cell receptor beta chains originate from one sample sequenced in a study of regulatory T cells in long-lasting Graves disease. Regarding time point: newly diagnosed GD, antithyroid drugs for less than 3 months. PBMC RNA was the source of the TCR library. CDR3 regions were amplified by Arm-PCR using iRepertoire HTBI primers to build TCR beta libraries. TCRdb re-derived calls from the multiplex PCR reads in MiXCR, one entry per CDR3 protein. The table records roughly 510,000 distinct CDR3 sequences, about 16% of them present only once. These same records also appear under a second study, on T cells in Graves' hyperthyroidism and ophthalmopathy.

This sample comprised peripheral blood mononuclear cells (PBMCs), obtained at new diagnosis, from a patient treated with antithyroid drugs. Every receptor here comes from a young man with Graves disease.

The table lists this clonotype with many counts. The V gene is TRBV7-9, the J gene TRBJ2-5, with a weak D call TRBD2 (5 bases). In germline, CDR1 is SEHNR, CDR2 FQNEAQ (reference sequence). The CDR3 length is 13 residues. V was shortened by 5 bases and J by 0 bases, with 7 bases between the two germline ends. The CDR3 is CASSEGYQETQYF. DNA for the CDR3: TGTGCCAGCAGCGAGGGTTACCAAGAGACCCAGTACTTC.

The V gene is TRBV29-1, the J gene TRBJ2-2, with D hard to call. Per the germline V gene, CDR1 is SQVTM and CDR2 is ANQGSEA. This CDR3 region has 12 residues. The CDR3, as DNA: TGCAGTGCGACTCAGAACACCGGGGAGCTGTTTTTT. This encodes CSATQNTGELFF.

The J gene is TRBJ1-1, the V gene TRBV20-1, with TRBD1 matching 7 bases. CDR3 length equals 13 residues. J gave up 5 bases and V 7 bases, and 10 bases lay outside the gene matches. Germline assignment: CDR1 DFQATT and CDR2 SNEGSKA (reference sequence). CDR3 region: CSVRDSFGTEAFF. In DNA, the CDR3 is TGCAGTGTTAGGGACAGTTTTGGGACTGAAGCTTTCTTT.

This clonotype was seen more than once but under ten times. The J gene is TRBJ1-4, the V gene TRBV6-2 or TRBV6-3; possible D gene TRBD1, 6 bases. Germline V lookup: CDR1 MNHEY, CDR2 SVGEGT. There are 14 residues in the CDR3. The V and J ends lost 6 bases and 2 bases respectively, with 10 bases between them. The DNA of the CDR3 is TGTGCCAGCAGGGGGGCGCTTACTAATGAAAAACTGTTTTTT. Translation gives CASRGALTNEKLFF.

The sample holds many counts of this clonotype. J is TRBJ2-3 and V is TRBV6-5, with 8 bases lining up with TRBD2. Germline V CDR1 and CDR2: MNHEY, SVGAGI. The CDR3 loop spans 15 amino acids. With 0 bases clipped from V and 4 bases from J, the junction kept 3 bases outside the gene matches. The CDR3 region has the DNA TGTGCCAGCAGTTACTCGGGACTAGGTGCAGATACGCAGTATTTT. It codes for CASSYSGLGADTQYF.

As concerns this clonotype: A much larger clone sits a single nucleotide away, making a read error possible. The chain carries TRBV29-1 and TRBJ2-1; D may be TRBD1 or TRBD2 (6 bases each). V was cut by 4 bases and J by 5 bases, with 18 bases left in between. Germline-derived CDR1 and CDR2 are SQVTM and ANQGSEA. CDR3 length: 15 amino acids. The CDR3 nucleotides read TGCAGCGTTGTCGGGGGCGAGAGTGGGCACAATGAGCAGTTCTTC. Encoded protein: CSVVGGESGHNEQFF.

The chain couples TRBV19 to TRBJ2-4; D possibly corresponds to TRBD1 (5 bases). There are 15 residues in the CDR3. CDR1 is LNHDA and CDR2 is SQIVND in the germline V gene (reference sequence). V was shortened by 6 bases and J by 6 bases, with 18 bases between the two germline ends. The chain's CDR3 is CASRALGARRNIQYF. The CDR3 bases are TGTGCCAGTAGGGCCTTAGGGGCAAGGAGAAACATTCAGTACTTC. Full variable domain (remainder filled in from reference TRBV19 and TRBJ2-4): DGGITQSPKYLFRKEGQNVTLSCEQNLNHDAMYWYRQDPGQGLRLIYYSQIVNDFQKGDIAEGYSVSREKKESFPLTVTSAQKNPTAFYLCASRALGARRNIQYFGAGTRLSVL.

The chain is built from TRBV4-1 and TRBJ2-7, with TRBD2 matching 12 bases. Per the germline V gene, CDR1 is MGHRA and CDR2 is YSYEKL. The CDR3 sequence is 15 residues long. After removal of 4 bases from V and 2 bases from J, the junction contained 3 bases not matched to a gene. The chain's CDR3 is CASSLRTSGTYEQYF. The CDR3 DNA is TGCGCCAGCAGCCTGCGGACTAGCGGGACCTACGAGCAGTACTTC.

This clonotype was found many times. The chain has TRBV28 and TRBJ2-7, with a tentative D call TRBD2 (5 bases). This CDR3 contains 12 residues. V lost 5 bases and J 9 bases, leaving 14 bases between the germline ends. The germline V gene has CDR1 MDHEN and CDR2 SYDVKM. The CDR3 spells CASSRGLTTQYF. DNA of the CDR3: TGTGCCAGCAGTCGGGGTCTTACGACGCAGTACTTC.

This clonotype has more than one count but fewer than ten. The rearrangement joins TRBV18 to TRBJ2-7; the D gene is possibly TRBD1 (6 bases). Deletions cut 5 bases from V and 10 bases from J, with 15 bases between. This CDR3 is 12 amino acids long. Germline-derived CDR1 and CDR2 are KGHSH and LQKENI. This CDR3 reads CASSSDRPSQYF. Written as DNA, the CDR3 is TGTGCCAGCTCATCGGACAGACCCTCTCAGTACTTC. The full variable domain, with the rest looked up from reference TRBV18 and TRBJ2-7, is NAGVMQNPRHLVRRRGQEARLRCSPMKGHSHVYWYRQLPEEGLKFMVYLQKENIIDESGMPKERFSAEFPKEGPSILRIQQVVRGDSAAYFCASSSDRPSQYFGPGTRLTVT.

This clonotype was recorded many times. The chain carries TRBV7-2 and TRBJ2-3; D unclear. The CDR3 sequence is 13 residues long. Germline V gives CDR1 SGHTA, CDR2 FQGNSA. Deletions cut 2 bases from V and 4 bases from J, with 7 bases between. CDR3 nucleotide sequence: TGTGCCAGCAGCTTAAGAAACGCAGATACGCAGTATTTT. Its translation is CASSLRNADTQYF.

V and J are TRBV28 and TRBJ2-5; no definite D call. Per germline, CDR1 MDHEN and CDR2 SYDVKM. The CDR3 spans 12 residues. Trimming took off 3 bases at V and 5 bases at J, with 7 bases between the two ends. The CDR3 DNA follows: TGTGCCAGCAGTTTTACAGCGGAGACCCAGTACTTC. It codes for CASSFTAETQYF.

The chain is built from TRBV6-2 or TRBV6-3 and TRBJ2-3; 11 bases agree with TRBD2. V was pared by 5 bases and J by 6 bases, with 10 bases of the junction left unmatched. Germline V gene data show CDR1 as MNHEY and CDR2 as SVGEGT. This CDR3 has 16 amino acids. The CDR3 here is CASSPFSGRAQDTQYF. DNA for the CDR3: TGTGCCAGCAGTCCGTTTAGCGGGAGGGCCCAGGATACGCAGTATTTT.

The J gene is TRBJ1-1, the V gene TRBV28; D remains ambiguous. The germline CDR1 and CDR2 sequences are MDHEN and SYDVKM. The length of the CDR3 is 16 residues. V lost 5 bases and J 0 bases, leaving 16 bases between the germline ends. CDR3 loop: CASSPAGRIMNTEAFF. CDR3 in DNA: TGTGCCAGCAGTCCCGCCGGGAGGATCATGAACACTGAAGCTTTCTTT.

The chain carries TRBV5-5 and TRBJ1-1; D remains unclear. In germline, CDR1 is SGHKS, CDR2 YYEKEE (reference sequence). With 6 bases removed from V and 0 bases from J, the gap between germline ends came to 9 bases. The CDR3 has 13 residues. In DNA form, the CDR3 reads TGTGCCAGCACCTTTCACTTGAACACTGAAGCTTTCTTT. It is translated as CASTFHLNTEAFF.

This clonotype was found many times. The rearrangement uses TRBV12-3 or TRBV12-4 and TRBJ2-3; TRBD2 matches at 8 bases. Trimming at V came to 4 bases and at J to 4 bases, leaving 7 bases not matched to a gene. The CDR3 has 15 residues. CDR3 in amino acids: CASSYSIGRADTQYF. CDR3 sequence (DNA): TGTGCCAGCAGTTATTCTATCGGGAGGGCAGATACGCAGTATTTT.

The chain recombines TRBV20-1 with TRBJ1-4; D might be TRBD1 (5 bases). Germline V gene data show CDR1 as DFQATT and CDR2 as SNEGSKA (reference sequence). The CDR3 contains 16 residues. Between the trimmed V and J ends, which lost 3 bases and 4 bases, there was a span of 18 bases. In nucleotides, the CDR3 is TGCAGTGCTAGGACGGCAGGGATGAGTTATAATGAAAAACTGTTTTTT. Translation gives CSARTAGMSYNEKLFF.

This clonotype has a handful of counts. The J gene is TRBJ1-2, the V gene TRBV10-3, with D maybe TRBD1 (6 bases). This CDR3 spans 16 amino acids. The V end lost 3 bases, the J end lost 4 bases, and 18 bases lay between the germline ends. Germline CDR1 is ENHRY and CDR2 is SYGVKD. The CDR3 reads CAISERGGAGSYGYTF. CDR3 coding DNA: TGTGCCATCAGTGAACGAGGGGGGGCTGGGAGCTATGGCTACACCTTC.

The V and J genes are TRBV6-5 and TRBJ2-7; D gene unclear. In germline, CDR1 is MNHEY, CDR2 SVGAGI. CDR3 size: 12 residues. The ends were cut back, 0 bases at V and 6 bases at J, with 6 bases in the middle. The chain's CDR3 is CASSYSRSEQYF. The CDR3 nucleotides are TGTGCCAGCAGTTACTCAAGGAGCGAGCAGTACTTC.

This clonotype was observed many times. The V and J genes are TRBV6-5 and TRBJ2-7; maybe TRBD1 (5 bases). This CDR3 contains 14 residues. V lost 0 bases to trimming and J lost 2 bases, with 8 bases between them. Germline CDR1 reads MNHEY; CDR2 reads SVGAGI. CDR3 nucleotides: TGTGCCAGCAGTTACTCGCCAGGGCCCTACGAGCAGTACTTC. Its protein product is CASSYSPGPYEQYF.

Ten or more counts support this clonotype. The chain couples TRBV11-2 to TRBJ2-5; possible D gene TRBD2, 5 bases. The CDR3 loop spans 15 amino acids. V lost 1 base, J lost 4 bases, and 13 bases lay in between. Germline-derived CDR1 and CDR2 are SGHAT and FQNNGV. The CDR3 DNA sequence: TGTGCCAGCAGCTTAGTAGGCGGGTCCCGAGAGACCCAGTACTTC. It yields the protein CASSLVGGSRETQYF.

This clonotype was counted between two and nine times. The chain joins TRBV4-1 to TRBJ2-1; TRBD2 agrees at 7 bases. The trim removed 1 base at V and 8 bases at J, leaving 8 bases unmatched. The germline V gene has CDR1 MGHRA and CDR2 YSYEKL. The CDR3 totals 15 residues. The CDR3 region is CASSQVLAGTDEQFF. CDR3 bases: TGCGCCAGCAGCCAAGTCTTAGCGGGCACGGATGAGCAGTTCTTC.

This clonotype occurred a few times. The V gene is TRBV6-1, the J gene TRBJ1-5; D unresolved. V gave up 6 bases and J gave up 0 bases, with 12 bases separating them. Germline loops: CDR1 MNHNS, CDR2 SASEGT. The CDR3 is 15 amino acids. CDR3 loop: CASSADTYSNQPQHF. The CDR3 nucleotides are TGTGCCAGCAGCGCTGACACTTATAGCAATCAGCCCCAGCATTTT.

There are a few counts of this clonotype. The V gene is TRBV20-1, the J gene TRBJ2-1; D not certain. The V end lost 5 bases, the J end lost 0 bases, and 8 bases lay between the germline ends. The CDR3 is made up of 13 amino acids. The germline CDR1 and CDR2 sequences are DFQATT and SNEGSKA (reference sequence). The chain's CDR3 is CSAFFSSYNEQFF. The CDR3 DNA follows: TGCAGTGCTTTTTTTAGCTCCTACAATGAGCAGTTCTTC.

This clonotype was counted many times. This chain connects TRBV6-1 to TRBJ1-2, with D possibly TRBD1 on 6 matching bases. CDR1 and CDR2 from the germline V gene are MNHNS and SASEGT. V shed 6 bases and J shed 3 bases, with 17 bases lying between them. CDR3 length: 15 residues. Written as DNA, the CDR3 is TGTGCCAGCAGCCAGGACAGCGGGGTTTACTATGGCTACACCTTC. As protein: CASSQDSGVYYGYTF.

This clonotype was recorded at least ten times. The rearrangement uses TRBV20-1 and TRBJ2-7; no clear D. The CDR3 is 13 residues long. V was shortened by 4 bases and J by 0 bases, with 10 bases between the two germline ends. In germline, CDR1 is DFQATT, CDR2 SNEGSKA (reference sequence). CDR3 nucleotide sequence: TGCAGTGCTATCCGACTCGACTCCTACGAGCAGTACTTC. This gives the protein CSAIRLDSYEQYF.